These 5 T cell receptor beta chains came from one sample sequenced in a study of shared clonotypes between healthy human individuals. Data came from immunoSEQ multiplex PCR; TCRdb stores just in-frame clones and leaves some out. Of 1,400,000 or so clones listed, just under 99% are singletons. The source material was naive CD4+ T cells sorted from blood. Noted subset: CD45RA+ positively selected. These receptors all come from a man under 40 in good health.

The J gene is TRBJ1-5, the V gene TRBV11-2; the D gene is possibly TRBD1 (5 bases). CDR3 length equals 14 residues. The V end was cut by 5 bases, the J end by 2 bases, with 10 bases between. From germline, CDR1 is SGHAT and CDR2 FQNNGV. CDR3 sequence (DNA): TGTGCCAGCAGCCCGGGGGGGGGCAATCAGCCCCAGCATTTT. Protein product: CASSPGGGNQPQHF.

The CDR3, as DNA: TGTGCCAGCAGGTCTTTGGGGACACCTTATAGCAATCAGCCCCAGCATTTT. Translated, it gives CASRSLGTPYSNQPQHF. V usage is TRBV2 and J usage is TRBJ1-5; D possibly corresponds to TRBD1 (6 bases). There are 17 residues in the CDR3. Trimming pared 6 bases from V and 0 bases from J, leaving 18 bases between. In germline, CDR1 is SNHLY, CDR2 FYNNEI.

The CDR3 DNA is TGTGCCAGCAGCCCGACAGTGAACTATGGCTACACCTTC. Translation gives CASSPTVNYGYTF. The chain has TRBV7-2 and TRBJ1-2, with D possibly matching TRBD1 (5 bases). V dropped 5 bases and J dropped 2 bases, with 9 bases sitting between them. Germline V CDR1 and CDR2: SGHTA, FQGNSA. The CDR3 runs to 13 residues.

The table lists this clone with a count of one. The chain recombines TRBV11-2 with TRBJ1-2, with 8 bases lining up with TRBD1. The length of the CDR3 is 15 residues. Germline CDR1 reads SGHAT; CDR2 reads FQNNGV. V was pared by 1 base and J by 4 bases, with 5 bases of the junction left unmatched. The CDR3 DNA sequence: TGTGCCAGCAGCTTAGGCAGGGGGCGCCCCTATGGCTACACCTTC. Encoded protein: CASSLGRGRPYGYTF.

The chain has TRBV7-2 and TRBJ2-7; D possibly uses TRBD1 or TRBD2 (5 bases each). Trimming took off 4 bases at V and 5 bases at J, with 18 bases between the two ends. CDR3 length: 15 residues. Germline loops: CDR1 SGHTA, CDR2 FQGNSA. CDR3 bases: TGTGCCAGCAGCTACTTTGGGGGTGGTCCCAACGAGCAGTACTTC. It encodes CASSYFGGGPNEQYF.